What follows are 31 T cell receptor beta chains derived from one specimen sequenced in a study of CD8+CD57+ T cells in acquired aplastic anemia. For CDR3 and TCR beta VDJ profiling, genomic DNA was the template used. TCRdb re-called the reads through MiXCR, storing one row per CDR3 protein. The sample contains some 160,000 distinct CDR3 sequences, 45% to 55% of which appear only once. Whoever was chosen for sequencing had shown CD8+CD57+ cell expansion by flow cytometry. The sequenced sample was sorted CD4+, CD8+, or CD8+CD57+ T cells (not recorded which) from PBMCs. These receptor sequences come from a human donor with aplastic anemia.

To note about this clonotype: A single base separates this from a much larger clone, so it may be a read error. This sequence joins TRBV6-4 and TRBJ1-4, with D hard to call. Germline CDR1 reads MRHNA; CDR2 reads SNTAGT. Deletions cut 10 bases from V and 3 bases from J, with 12 bases between. The CDR3 extends over 13 amino acids. CDR3 loop: CAIPSAANEKLFF. Here the CDR3 DNA reads TGTGCCATCCCCTCTGCAGCTAATGAAAAACTGTTTTTT.

This clonotype has ten or more counts. V gene TRBV20-1 combines with J gene TRBJ2-2; D possibly corresponds to TRBD2 (5 bases). Trimming removed 4 bases at V and 5 bases at J, with 11 bases between. Germline assignment: CDR1 DFQATT and CDR2 SNEGSKA (reference sequence). The CDR3 contains 13 residues. The CDR3 DNA reads TGCAGTGCTACTGAAGCGGCAACCGGGGAGCTGTTTTTT. It codes for CSATEAATGELFF.

This clonotype occurred a few times. The V gene is TRBV15, the J gene TRBJ1-1; D is possibly TRBD1 (5 bases). CDR3 length: 13 residues. Per germline, CDR1 LNHNV and CDR2 YYDKDF (reference sequence). V dropped 3 bases and J dropped 1 base, with 6 bases sitting between them. CDR3 DNA: TGTGCCACCAGCAGGGGGGGGAACACTGAAGCTTTCTTT. Amino acids: CATSRGGNTEAFF.

The V gene is TRBV7-2, the J gene TRBJ2-7, with TRBD1 matching 7 bases. The DNA end favors TRBJ2-5, so the J call may be wrong. CDR1 and CDR2 (germline): SGHTA, FQGNSA. CDR3 length: 14 residues. This chain's CDR3 is CASSISTGEETQYF. The CDR3 nucleotides read TGTGCCAGCAGCATAAGCACAGGGGAAGAGACCCAGTACTTC.

V and J are TRBV20-1 and TRBJ2-7; 7 bases are shared with TRBD2. CDR1 and CDR2 (germline): DFQATT, SNEGSKA (reference sequence). V shed 5 bases and J 2 bases; nucleotides not matched to a gene: 9. The CDR3 covers 14 residues. The CDR3 DNA reads TGCAGTGCTTTTCAGAGCGGGGATCCCTACGAGCAGTACTTC. Its protein is CSAFQSGDPYEQYF.

Only a few counts were recorded for this clonotype. The V gene is TRBV7-9, the J gene TRBJ1-6; D unclear. Germline CDR1 reads SEHNR; CDR2 reads FQNEAQ (reference sequence). The CDR3 is 12 amino acids. V was pared by 3 bases and J by 14 bases, with 11 bases between. The CDR3 bases are TGTGCCAGCAGCTTGGTTGGGGAAACCCTCCACTTT. This sequence encodes CASSLVGETLHF. Combining the CDR3 with reference TRBV7-9 and TRBJ1-6 gives the whole variable domain DTGVSQNPRHKITKRGQNVTFRCDPISEHNRLYWYRQTLGQGPEFLTYFQNEAQLEKSRLLSDRFSAERPKGSFSTLEIQRTEQGDSAMYLCASSLVGETLHFGNGTRLTVT.

The gene calls are TRBV24-1 and TRBJ1-5; D is perhaps TRBD1 (5 bases). This CDR3 spans 14 amino acids. Germline V gene lookup returns CDR1 KGHDR and CDR2 SFDVKD. Deletions cut 5 bases from V and 2 bases from J, with 9 bases between. Here the CDR3 DNA reads TGTGCCACCAGTGGGGGCTCGGGCAATCAGCCCCAGCATTTT. Encoded protein: CATSGGSGNQPQHF.

This chain uses TRBV27 with TRBJ1-2; D perhaps matches TRBD1 (6 bases). V lost 4 bases and J 3 bases, leaving 15 bases between the germline ends. CDR3 length: 15 amino acids. CDR1 is MNHEY and CDR2 is SMNVEV in the germline V gene (reference sequence). CDR3 loop: CASSSQGYDYYGYTF. For the CDR3, the DNA is TGTGCCAGCAGTTCACAGGGTTATGATTACTATGGCTACACCTTC.

Concerning this clonotype itself: Compared with germline, one end of the junction differs, possibly owing to a read error. J is TRBJ2-3 and V is TRBV7-7; the match to TRBD2 covers 8 bases. The length of the CDR3 is 17 residues. Germline CDR1 SSHAT, CDR2 FNYEAQ (reference sequence). The CDR3 sequence is CASSLTGTSGNTDTQYF. The CDR3, as DNA: TGTGCTAGCAGCTTAACCGGGACTAGTGGGAACACAGATACGCAGTATTTT.

The CDR3 coding sequence is TGCAGTGCCGGGACTAGCGGGACTAGCTTCTACAATGAGCAGTTCTTC. It encodes CSAGTSGTSFYNEQFF. The rearrangement links TRBV20-1 to TRBJ2-1, with TRBD2 matching 13 bases. The CDR3 has 16 residues. The germline V gene has CDR1 DFQATT and CDR2 SNEGSKA (reference sequence). Losses at the gene ends were 6 bases for V and 3 bases for J; bases not matched to a gene: 8.

The V and J genes are TRBV7-2 and TRBJ2-5; no clear D gene. This CDR3 has 13 amino acids. V was clipped by 8 bases and J by 0 bases, with 10 bases between them. Germline V gene sequence: CDR1 SGHTA, CDR2 FQGNSA. CDR3 sequence reads: CASQGSDQETQYF. The CDR3 nucleotides read TGTGCCAGCCAAGGATCGGACCAAGAGACCCAGTACTTC.

There are many counts of this clonotype. This sequence joins TRBV25-1 and TRBJ2-5; D call uncertain. The CDR3 spans 10 residues. Trimming stripped 5 bases from V and 5 bases from J, with 3 bases between. The germline V gene has CDR1 MGHDK and CDR2 SYGVNS. The CDR3 is CASSLETQYF. The CDR3, as DNA: TGTGCCAGCAGTTTGGAGACCCAGTACTTC.

This clonotype showed up just a few times. The chain employs TRBV20-1 and TRBJ1-5; 9 bases are shared with TRBD1. The V segment lost 6 bases and the J segment 2 bases; nucleotides outside the gene matches: 11. This CDR3 has 16 residues. CDR1 and CDR2 from the germline V gene are DFQATT and SNEGSKA (reference sequence). CDR3 coding DNA: TGCAGTGCCCGCCGGGACAGGGTCGAGGGCAATCAGCCCCAGCATTTT. This encodes CSARRDRVEGNQPQHF.

This chain joins TRBV5-1 and TRBJ2-5; D may match TRBD1 or TRBD2 (5 bases each). The CDR3 is made up of 14 amino acids. V lost 0 bases to trimming and J lost 0 bases, with 6 bases between them. CDR1 and CDR2 from the germline V gene are SGHRS and YFSETQ. Here the CDR3 reads CASSLGGNQETQYF. CDR3 in DNA: TGCGCCAGCAGCTTGGGGGGGAACCAAGAGACCCAGTACTTC.

There are many counts of this clonotype. This chain connects TRBV19 to TRBJ1-2, with D unclear. Germline V lookup: CDR1 LNHDA, CDR2 SQIVND (reference sequence). Trimming stripped 2 bases from V and 4 bases from J, with 11 bases between. The CDR3 covers 14 residues. In DNA, the CDR3 is TGTGCCAGTAGTATAATGGCAGACTCCTATGGCTACACCTTC. Translation gives CASSIMADSYGYTF.

As concerns this clonotype: The junction departs from germline at one end; a sequencing error may be responsible. The V call is TRBV9, the J call TRBJ2-2; TRBD1 aligns across 7 bases. The CDR3 extends over 15 amino acids. The germline gives CDR1 SGDLS, CDR2 YYNGEE. CDR3 in amino acids: CASSLGTANTGELFF. The DNA of the CDR3 is TGCGCCAGCAGCTTGGGGACAGCGAACACCGGGGAGCTGTTTTTT. Full variable domain (missing parts from reference TRBV9 and TRBJ2-2): DSGVTQTPKHLITATGQRVTLRCSPRSGDLSVYWYQQSLDQGLQFLIQYYNGEERAKGNILERFSAQQFPDLHSELNLSSLELGDSALYFCASSLGTANTGELFFGEGSRLTVL.

The chain is built from TRBV11-2 and TRBJ2-3; 8 bases agree with TRBD2. CDR3 length: 15 residues. CDR1 is SGHAT and CDR2 is FQNNGV in the germline V gene. V was clipped by 4 bases and J by 2 bases; unmatched bases: 5. CDR3 in amino acids: CASSSGSGNTDTQYF. CDR3 nucleotides: TGTGCCAGCAGCTCCGGTAGCGGGAACACAGATACGCAGTATTTT.

V usage is TRBV20-1 and J usage is TRBJ2-7, with D unresolved. Per germline, CDR1 DFQATT and CDR2 SNEGSKA (reference sequence). The CDR3 covers 13 residues. The V and J ends lost 0 bases and 1 base respectively, with 7 bases between them. CDR3 residues: CSARELRSYEQYF. The CDR3 nucleotides read TGCAGTGCTAGAGAACTGAGGTCCTACGAGCAGTACTTC.

As to this clonotype: This could be a read error, since a much larger clone is one nucleotide away. The CDR3 region is CASNLGKNTEAFF. CDR3 nucleotides: TGTGCCAGCAACTTGGGAAAAAACACTGAAGCTTTCTTT. The chain combines TRBV7-9 with TRBJ1-1; D gene ambiguous. The CDR3 has 13 residues. The V end was cut by 7 bases, the J end by 2 bases, with 11 bases between. The V gene's germline CDR1 is SEHNR and CDR2 FQNEAQ (reference sequence).

The table lists this clonotype with many counts. The chain is built from TRBV5-1 and TRBJ2-1, with 8 bases identical to TRBD2. J was trimmed by 9 bases and V by 0 bases; bases with no gene match: 5. This CDR3 region has 14 residues. Germline V lookup: CDR1 SGHRS, CDR2 YFSETQ. CDR3 in DNA: TGCGCCAGCAGCTTGGCGGGAGGGCCGATTGAGCAGTTCTTC. Its protein is CASSLAGGPIEQFF.

This clonotype has ten or more counts. The rearrangement uses TRBV11-2 and TRBJ2-5, with 10 bases matching TRBD2. Germline-derived CDR1 and CDR2 are SGHAT and FQNNGV. V lost 2 bases to trimming and J lost 1 base; unmatched junction nucleotides: 7. The CDR3 covers 17 residues. The CDR3 loop is CASSLTGSGRPQETQYF. The CDR3 nucleotides read TGTGCCAGCAGCTTAACCGGTAGCGGGAGGCCCCAAGAGACCCAGTACTTC.

This clonotype was observed a few times. This chain connects TRBV10-3 to TRBJ2-7, with unresolved D. The CDR3 sequence is 13 residues long. CDR1 and CDR2 (germline): ENHRY, SYGVKD. Trimming cost V 4 bases and J 3 bases, with 10 bases left between them. CDR3 amino acids: CAISGGIDYEQYF. CDR3 nucleotide sequence: TGTGCCATCAGTGGTGGAATAGACTACGAGCAGTACTTC.

This rearrangement joins TRBV2 to TRBJ2-3; 11 bases are a match to TRBD1. The CDR3 is 14 amino acids. Germline CDR1 SNHLY, CDR2 FYNNEI. The CDR3 region has the DNA TGTGCTGCCGATCCGGGACAGGGGGACGGTACGCAGTATTTT. Translating it yields CAADPGQGDGTQYF. Drawing the rest from reference TRBV2 and TRBJ2-3, the complete variable domain is EPEVTQTPSHQVTQMGQEVILRCVPISNHLYFYWYRQILGQKVEFLVSFYNNEISEKSEIFDDQFSVERPDGSNFTLKIRSTKLEDSAMYFCAADPGQGDGTQYFGPGTRLTVL.

This clonotype was detected ten times or more. The genes are TRBV19 and TRBJ1-1; no clear D. Trimming left V 10 bases short and J 5 bases short, with 17 bases between. CDR1 LNHDA and CDR2 SQIVND come from the germline V gene (reference sequence). CDR3 length: 13 amino acids. The DNA for the CDR3 is TGTGCCACAACACCAGGTTTTGGGACTGAAGCTTTCTTT. Amino acids: CATTPGFGTEAFF.

This clonotype has a count of ten or more. Written as DNA, the CDR3 is TGCAGCGTTGTCCACCCTTCCGAGGACTATGGCTACACCTTC. It is translated as CSVVHPSEDYGYTF. The chain joins TRBV29-1 to TRBJ1-2; D is uncertain. This CDR3 is built from 14 residues. Looked up from germline, CDR1 is SQVTM and CDR2 is ANQGSEA. V was clipped by 4 bases and J by 3 bases, with 15 bases between them.

This clonotype was picked up one time. The genes are TRBV9 and TRBJ1-6; tentative D call: TRBD1 (6 bases). The V and J ends lost 5 bases and 9 bases respectively, with 9 bases between them. This CDR3 comprises 12 residues. Germline values: CDR1 SGDLS, CDR2 YYNGEE. The DNA of the CDR3 is TGTGCCAGCAGTACAGGGCTTTCACCCCTCCACTTT. Its protein product is CASSTGLSPLHF.

On this clonotype: A much larger clone lies a single base off, so this may be a read error. V and J are TRBV10-3 and TRBJ2-1; D may correspond to TRBD1 or TRBD2 (5 bases each). Trimming cost V 10 bases and J 10 bases, with 23 bases left between them. The length of the CDR3 is 14 residues. Per germline, CDR1 ENHRY and CDR2 SYGVKD. In DNA form, the CDR3 reads TGTGCCAGCTCGGGAAGGGACCTCTCCTACGAGCAGTTCTTC. Amino acids: CASSGRDLSYEQFF.

This clonotype was seen ten or more times. The chain employs TRBV7-2 and TRBJ1-5, with D perhaps TRBD1 (6 bases). The CDR3 length is 19 residues. Germline CDR1 is SGHTA and CDR2 is FQGNSA. Deletions cut 8 bases from V and 0 bases from J, with 26 bases between. The CDR3 reads CASRPPDRGPTLSNQPQHF. The CDR3 bases are TGTGCCAGCCGCCCCCCGGACAGAGGACCGACCCTTAGCAATCAGCCCCAGCATTTT. Full variable domain (rest looked up from reference TRBV7-2 and TRBJ1-5): GAGVSQSPSNKVTEKGKDVELRCDPISGHTALYWYRQSLGQGLEFLIYFQGNSAPDKSGLPSDRFSAERTGGSVSTLTIQRTQQEDSAVYLCASRPPDRGPTLSNQPQHFGDGTRLSIL.

About this clonotype itself: A read error is possible here, since a much larger clone lies one base away. The V gene is TRBV5-6, the J gene TRBJ2-4, with 7 positions matching TRBD1. This CDR3 has 14 amino acids. From germline, CDR1 is SGHDT and CDR2 YYEEEE. CDR3 region: CVSSYLTGTDIQYF. CDR3 sequence (DNA): TGTGTCAGCAGTTACCTGACAGGGACGGACATTCAGTACTTC.

This rearrangement joins TRBV20-1 to TRBJ1-5, with D possibly being TRBD1 (6 bases). Germline CDR1 and CDR2: DFQATT and SNEGSKA (reference sequence). The CDR3 contains 12 residues. Trimming left V 6 bases short and J 5 bases short, with 11 bases between. CDR3 in amino acids: CSAHYRDQPQHF. CDR3 sequence (DNA): TGCAGTGCGCACTACAGGGATCAGCCCCAGCATTTT.

The rearrangement links TRBV5-1 to TRBJ2-3; possibly TRBD1 or TRBD2 for D (5 bases each). The CDR3 spans 15 residues. V was clipped by 4 bases and J by 4 bases, with 16 bases between them. Germline assignment: CDR1 SGHRS and CDR2 YFSETQ. The CDR3 DNA is TGCGCCAGCAGCCCCGTGGGGGAGCCCCCAGATACGCAGTATTTT. Translating it yields CASSPVGEPPDTQYF.